The T cell receptor beta chain under discussion was sequenced for a study of cytomegalovirus exposure and HLA in healthy donors. Study-level findings and limits: Accurate predictions that matched the HLA-A and HLA-B alleles of most subjects were reportedly made from TCR beta sequences. Sequencing had likely introduced a cluster of highly shared sequence variants as an artifact. The CMV antigen specificity of a few CMV-associated chains was confirmed through in vitro analysis. With later analysis, a missense DCLRE1C variant became linked to TCR beta V- and J-gene trimming.

In the PCR, 60 Vbeta and 13 Jbeta primers were used. Clones were read by immunoSEQ multiplex PCR, and TCRdb kept only the in-frame ones, dropping some. The sample lists about 120,000 clones, roughly 82% occurring once. Of note for this clone: Antigen specificity is unknown.

V gave up 6 bases and J gave up 2 bases; unmatched junction bases: 10. This CDR3 contains 15 residues. The germline gives CDR1 MDHEN, CDR2 SYDVKM. Sequences were obtained from PBMCs. The chain employs TRBV28 and TRBJ2-7, with TRBD1 matching over 7 bases. The receptor was derived from a man aged 35 to 55 in good health and CMV-seropositive. CDR3 sequence reads: CASSKRQGRTYEQYF. For the CDR3, the DNA is TGTGCCAGCAGCAAACGACAGGGAAGGACCTACGAGCAGTACTTC.